The rows below give T cell receptor beta chains drawn from one sample of a study of OX40 agonist ivuxolimab in advanced cancers. Measured with immunoSEQ multiplex PCR; TCRdb has only the in-frame clones, and not every one. The table shows under 50,000 clones, with about 86% occurring only once. The sample consisted of CD4+ or CD8+ T cells sorted from blood, taken in a trial of the OX40 agonist ivuxolimab. Receptors were obtained from an adult with an advanced solid tumor such as melanoma, head and neck, liver or kidney cancer. The CDR3 runs from the conserved cysteine through the conserved F or W. The order of the fields is clone size, D gene, J gene, V gene, CDR3 protein, CDR3 DNA. D genes are given only for firm matches. Only some rows state a clone size, as once, few, many or a class for expanded clones.

>-|TRBD2|TRBJ2-3|TRBV10-3
CAISGLATTDTQYF
TGTGCCATCAGTGGACTAGCGACAACAGATACGCAGTATTTT
>-|TRBD1|TRBJ1-1|TRBV5-6
CASSSMPGQGSPAFF
TGTGCCAGCAGCTCCATGCCGGGACAGGGGAGCCCAGCTTTCTTT
>-|TRBD2|TRBJ2-1|TRBV27
CASSPRSGSSYNEQFF
TGTGCCAGCAGTCCGCGTAGCGGGAGCTCCTACAATGAGCAGTTCTTC
>-|-|TRBJ1-1|TRBV7-2
CASSPTRRGGTEAFF
TGTGCCAGCAGCCCCACCCGGAGGGGAGGCACTGAAGCTTTCTTT
>-|TRBD1|TRBJ1-3|TRBV5-1
CASSSMGGQGDGGNTIYF
TGCGCCAGCAGCTCCATGGGGGGCCAGGGGGACGGTGGAAACACCATATATTTT
>once|-|TRBJ2-1|TRBV18
CASSTPRGAYNEQFF
TGTGCCAGCTCAACCCCACGGGGGGCTTACAATGAGCAGTTCTTC
>-|-|TRBJ1-4|TRBV7-6
CASSLAPLGWGDNEKLFF
TGTGCCAGCAGCTTAGCTCCCCTTGGGTGGGGAGATAATGAAAAACTGTTTTTT
>-|-|TRBJ1-1|TRBV5-4
CATAFWSPLNTEAFF
TGTGCCACCGCGTTTTGGTCCCCCCTGAACACTGAAGCTTTCTTT
>-|TRBD1|TRBJ2-5|TRBV29-1
CSVANPGTEEETQYF
TGCAGCGTTGCTAACCCGGGGACAGAGGAAGAGACCCAGTACTTC
>-|-|TRBJ1-6|TRBV11-2
CASSLEGRYNSPLHF
TGTGCCAGCAGCTTAGAGGGGCGGTATAATTCACCCCTCCACTTT
>-|-|TRBJ2-5|TRBV30
CAWRDWGAETQYF
TGTGCCTGGAGGGATTGGGGCGCAGAGACCCAGTACTTC
>-|-|TRBJ2-3|TRBV7-9
CASSLDLRGREDTQYF
TGTGCCAGCAGCTTAGATTTAAGGGGACGAGAAGATACGCAGTATTTT
>-|-|TRBJ2-7|TRBV19
CASSIGVRGASYEQYF
TGTGCCAGTAGTATTGGGGTACGCGGGGCCTCCTACGAGCAGTACTTC
>-|-|TRBJ2-5|TRBV5-6
CASSGIPGENQYF
TGTGCCAGCAGCGGGATTCCAGGGGAGAACCAGTACTTC
>-|-|TRBJ1-4|TRBV20-1
CSAKLQEKLFF
TGCAGTGCTAAACTCCAGGAAAAACTGTTTTTT
>-|TRBD2|TRBJ2-5|TRBV19
CASSIVGGETQYF
TGTGCCAGTAGTATAGTGGGAGGGGAGACCCAGTACTTC
>once|-|TRBJ2-1|TRBV4-1
CASSQPGGGIGNEQFF
TGCGCCAGCAGCCAACCAGGTGGAGGGATAGGTAATGAGCAGTTCTTC
>-|-|TRBJ2-5|TRBV15
CATSRDKSETQYF
TGTGCCACCAGCAGAGATAAATCAGAGACCCAGTACTTC
>-|-|TRBJ2-6|TRBV2
CASASGAGANVLTF
TGTGCCAGCGCCTCGGGGGCCGGGGCCAACGTCCTGACTTTC
>-|-|TRBJ1-2|TRBV4-1
CASSPAGTPYGYTF
TGCGCCAGCAGCCCGGCAGGGACGCCCTATGGCTACACCTTC
>once|TRBD2|TRBJ2-7|TRBV14
CASSRGPSGMYEQYF
TGTGCCAGCAGCAGGGGGCCTAGCGGGATGTACGAGCAGTACTTC
>-|-|TRBJ1-2|TRBV6-1
CASSEGQGWGYTF
TGTGCCAGCAGTGAAGGGCAGGGATGGGGCTACACCTTC
>-|TRBD1|TRBJ2-5|TRBV7-9
CASSYGTGAPFQETQYF
TGTGCCAGCAGCTACGGGACAGGGGCCCCATTCCAAGAGACCCAGTACTTC
>-|-|TRBJ2-7|TRBV5-1
CASSSLLSSYEQYF
TGCGCCAGCAGCTCCCTGTTAAGCTCCTACGAGCAGTACTTC
>-|-|TRBJ1-2|TRBV4-3
CASSPTGSNYGYTF
TGCGCCAGCAGCCCCACGGGGTCTAACTATGGCTACACCTTC
>once|-|TRBJ1-1|TRBV5-1
CASRGTVNTEAFF
TGCGCCAGCAGGGGGACGGTGAACACTGAAGCTTTCTTT
>-|-|TRBJ1-1|TRBV7-9
CASSLGHSAFF
TGTGCCAGCAGCTTGGGCCATAGTGCTTTCTTT
>-|TRBD1|TRBJ1-2|TRBV9
CASSVSPGGAYGYTF
TGTGCCAGCAGCGTATCCCCAGGGGGAGCCTATGGCTACACCTTC
>few|TRBD1|TRBJ1-4|TRBV7-6
CASSPRDRDNAPEEKLFF
TGTGCCAGCAGCCCCCGGGACAGGGACAATGCGCCTGAGGAAAAACTGTTTTTT
>few|TRBD1|TRBJ1-2|TRBV6-5
CASSYGDRGHGYTF
TGTGCCAGCAGTTACGGGGACAGGGGGCATGGCTACACCTTC
>-|TRBD1|TRBJ1-5|TRBV18
CASSPIEGGDQPQHF
TGTGCCAGCTCACCAATAGAAGGGGGCGATCAGCCCCAGCATTTT